The 26 T cell receptor beta chains below were found in one sample sequenced in a study of blood T cell repertoires in COVID-19 (dated by TCRdb to between 2020 and 2021). The protocol used for the library was the immunoSEQ multiplex PCR assay. The table comes from immuneACCESS by way of TCRdb, which keeps in-frame sequences with V and J called. Part of the clones is missing from these tables; in studies checked, under half for an unresolved V gene and the rest for unknown reasons. Within this sample are about 150,000 clones, with about nine tenths of them counted one time only. Jointly, the top ten make up 2.4% of the sample. Sequences were obtained from peripheral blood. The receptors here all came from a woman in her seventies with acute or convalescent COVID-19.

This rearrangement joins TRBV27 to TRBJ1-6, with 7 bases that match TRBD1. V gave up 7 bases and J gave up 1 base; unmatched junction bases: 7. The germline gives CDR1 MNHEY, CDR2 SMNVEV (reference sequence). The CDR3 contains 16 residues. Written as DNA, the CDR3 is TGTGCCAGCACGCCCAGGGGGAGTTCCTATAATTCACCCCTCCACTTT. Its translation is CASTPRGSSYNSPLHF.

CDR3 coding DNA: TGTGCCAGCAGTTCATCAGGGTTTGGCTACACCTTC. Translating gives CASSSSGFGYTF. This rearrangement joins TRBV28 to TRBJ1-2, with D tentatively TRBD1 (5 bases). V was cut by 4 bases and J by 7 bases, with 10 bases left in between. The germline V gene has CDR1 MDHEN and CDR2 SYDVKM. This CDR3 is 12 amino acids long.

The chain has TRBV29-1 and TRBJ1-2; D is perhaps TRBD1 (5 bases). The V end lost 7 bases, the J end lost 8 bases, and 14 bases lay between the germline ends. The CDR3 has 11 residues. The germline gives CDR1 SQVTM, CDR2 ANQGSEA. CDR3 nucleotides: TGCAGCGCCACTGGGGCGGACGGCTACACCTTC. Amino acid sequence: CSATGADGYTF. Together with reference TRBV29-1 and TRBJ1-2, the CDR3 gives the full variable domain: SAVISQKPSRDICQRGTSLTIQCQVDSQVTMMFWYRQQPGQSLTLIATANQGSEATYESGFVIDKFPISRPNLTFSTLTVSNMSPEDSSIYLCSATGADGYTFGSGTRLTVV.

This clone was observed once. The chain links TRBV3-1 (or the pseudogene TRBV3-2) to TRBJ1-3; TRBD1 agrees at 7 bases. Trimming at V came to 5 bases and at J to 0 bases, leaving 4 bases not matched to a gene. From germline, CDR1 is LGHDT and CDR2 YNNKEL (reference sequence). CDR3 length: 15 amino acids. CDR3 DNA sequence: TGTGCCAGCAGCGGGAACAGGGGCTCTGGAAACACCATATATTTT. Its translation: CASSGNRGSGNTIYF.

The genes are TRBV6-5 and TRBJ2-5; TRBD1 matches at 10 bases. Germline lookup yields CDR1 MNHEY and CDR2 SVGAGI. The CDR3 is 16 residues long. V trimming: 3 bases; J trimming: 9 bases; junction bases outside the gene matches: 13. The CDR3 bases are TGTGCCAGCAGTTATACCGGGACAGGGGTCCCACAGGCCCAGTACTTC. It translates to CASSYTGTGVPQAQYF.

The chain has TRBV6-5 and TRBJ1-2, with 7 bases matching TRBD1. Germline assignment: CDR1 MNHEY and CDR2 SVGAGI. After removal of 6 bases from V and 4 bases from J, the junction contained 11 bases not matched to a gene. This CDR3 has 15 amino acids. The CDR3, as DNA: TGTGCCAGCAGCTTCTCCCGGGACAGCTTCTATGGCTACACCTTC. It encodes CASSFSRDSFYGYTF.

V usage is TRBV5-1 and J usage is TRBJ2-7; a possible D gene is TRBD1 (5 bases). The V and J ends lost 4 bases and 3 bases respectively, with 17 bases between them. The CDR3 has 15 residues. Germline V lookup: CDR1 SGHRS, CDR2 YFSETQ. This CDR3 reads CASSPTVNAVYEQYF. For the CDR3, the DNA is TGCGCCAGCAGCCCGACAGTGAACGCCGTCTACGAGCAGTACTTC. The whole variable domain, remainder taken from reference TRBV5-1 and TRBJ2-7, is KAGVTQTPRYLIKTRGQQVTLSCSPISGHRSVSWYQQTPGQGLQFLFEYFSETQRNKGNFPGRFSGRQFSNSRSEMNVSTLELGDSALYLCASSPTVNAVYEQYFGPGTRLTVT.

The CDR3 DNA sequence: TGTGCCTGGAGTCGCGAAGGGGGAACTAATGAAAAACTGTTTTTT. This sequence encodes CAWSREGGTNEKLFF. The chain links TRBV30 to TRBJ1-4, with a tentative D call TRBD1 (6 bases). CDR1 and CDR2 from the germline V gene are GTSNPN and SVGIG (reference sequence). The CDR3 is 15 amino acids. The ends were cut back, 2 bases at V and 1 base at J, with 11 bases in the middle.

The chain recombines TRBV4-3 with TRBJ2-7; 7 bases are shared with TRBD2. The CDR3 has 14 residues. Germline CDR1 reads LGHNA; CDR2 reads YSLEER. V lost 4 bases, J lost 2 bases, and 5 bases stayed unmatched. The CDR3 DNA sequence: TGCGCCAGCAGCCGAGGACTAGACGCCTACGAGCAGTACTTC. It yields the protein CASSRGLDAYEQYF.

The chain carries TRBV5-5 and TRBJ2-5; TRBD2 matches at 14 bases. The CDR3 loop spans 15 amino acids. V trimming: 4 bases; J trimming: 7 bases; junction bases outside the gene matches: 6. CDR1 SGHKS and CDR2 YYEKEE come from the germline V gene (reference sequence). The CDR3 sequence is CASSTGTSGGGTQYF. Here the CDR3 DNA reads TGTGCCAGCAGCACCGGGACTAGCGGGGGAGGGACCCAGTACTTC.

The CDR3 protein is CASSLLRDRYYEQYV. The DNA of the CDR3 is TGTGCTAGCAGCTTGCTTCGGGACAGGTACTACGAGCAGTACGTC. The rearrangement uses TRBV7-7 and TRBJ2-7; TRBD1 matches 8 bases. CDR3 length: 15 amino acids. Looked up from germline, CDR1 is SSHAT and CDR2 is FNYEAQ (reference sequence).

The CDR3 region has the DNA TGTGCCAGTAGTCCTTACAGGGATAGGCAGCCCCAGCATTTT. This sequence encodes CASSPYRDRQPQHF. The rearrangement uses TRBV19 and TRBJ1-5; a weak D match, TRBD1 (6 bases). The CDR3 has 14 residues. V was shortened by 5 bases and J by 7 bases, with 15 bases between the two germline ends. From germline, CDR1 is LNHDA and CDR2 SQIVND (reference sequence). Supplemented by reference TRBV19 and TRBJ1-5, the full variable domain reads DGGITQSPKYLFRKEGQNVTLSCEQNLNHDAMYWYRQDPGQGLRLIYYSQIVNDFQKGDIAEGYSVSREKKESFPLTVTSAQKNPTAFYLCASSPYRDRQPQHFGDGTRLSIL.

The J gene is TRBJ2-5, the V gene TRBV7-9; 12 bases line up with TRBD1. The CDR3 extends over 16 amino acids. After removal of 1 base from V and 5 bases from J, the junction contained 5 bases not matched to a gene. Germline CDR1 is SEHNR and CDR2 is FQNEAQ (reference sequence). CDR3: CASSLEGQGAGETQYF. The CDR3 DNA is TGTGCCAGCAGCTTAGAGGGACAGGGGGCCGGCGAGACCCAGTACTTC.

This clone was seen only a few times. This sample also contains other DNA sequences that code for the same CDR3. V usage is TRBV12-3 or TRBV12-4 and J usage is TRBJ1-1, with D hard to call. The CDR3 is 13 amino acids. The V gene lost 3 bases and the J gene lost 4 bases, with 9 bases spanning the gap. The CDR3 DNA is TGTGCCAGCAGTTTTGGGCGGGGCACTGAAGCTTTCTTT. The encoded protein is CASSFGRGTEAFF.

The genes are TRBV2 and TRBJ1-2; tentative D call: TRBD1 (5 bases). Germline values: CDR1 SNHLY, CDR2 FYNNEI. The CDR3 spans 14 residues. V lost 7 bases to trimming and J lost 6 bases, with 18 bases between them. CDR3: CASTKGTRENGYTF. CDR3 nucleotide sequence: TGTGCCAGCACCAAAGGGACGCGGGAGAATGGCTACACCTTC.

The chain uses TRBV6-6 and TRBJ1-2; TRBD1 might be the D (5 bases). The V gene's germline CDR1 is MNHNY and CDR2 SVGAGI (reference sequence). Trimming left V 7 bases short and J 8 bases short, with 11 bases between. The CDR3 totals 11 residues. This CDR3 is CASTAGIGYTF. CDR3 DNA sequence: TGTGCCAGCACGGCAGGGATAGGCTACACCTTC.

The gene calls are TRBV2 and TRBJ1-2; D perhaps matches TRBD1 (6 bases). Trimming took off 4 bases at V and 4 bases at J, with 16 bases between the two ends. The CDR3 is 15 residues long. CDR1 is SNHLY, CDR2 FYNNEI, per germline. CDR3: CASSAQGLYRYGYTF. DNA of the CDR3: TGTGCCAGCAGTGCACAGGGTCTATATCGCTATGGCTACACCTTC.

V is TRBV7-9 and J is TRBJ1-1, with 9 bases lining up with TRBD1. The CDR3 sequence is 16 residues long. Germline trimming cut 5 bases from V and 0 bases from J; bases unmatched to any gene: 7. CDR1 and CDR2 from the germline V gene are SEHNR and FQNEAQ (reference sequence). As DNA, the CDR3 is TGTGCCAGCAGCCGGAGGACAGGGGCAATGAACACTGAAGCTTTCTTT. Its protein product is CASSRRTGAMNTEAFF.

This clone appeared a few times. The rearrangement uses TRBV29-1 and TRBJ2-1; D unresolved. CDR1 and CDR2 (germline): SQVTM, ANQGSEA. V dropped 5 bases and J dropped 5 bases, with 16 bases sitting between them. The CDR3 covers 14 residues. DNA for the CDR3: TGCAGCGTTTGGGTACGGAGACTCGACAATGAGCAGTTCTTC. It codes for CSVWVRRLDNEQFF.

This chain links TRBV6-5 with TRBJ1-5; 7 bases are a match to TRBD1. The V and J ends lost 6 bases and 2 bases, in that order; junction bases with no gene match: 4. The CDR3 is 14 amino acids. Per germline, CDR1 MNHEY and CDR2 SVGAGI. This CDR3 is CASSRGGGNQPQHF. CDR3 nucleotide sequence: TGTGCCAGCAGCCGAGGGGGCGGCAATCAGCCCCAGCATTTT.

This clone was seen just once. The genes are TRBV10-1 and TRBJ2-7; no clear D gene. The CDR3 is made up of 12 amino acids. Germline lookup yields CDR1 WNHNN and CDR2 SYGVQD (reference sequence). The V end was cut by 5 bases, the J end by 1 base, with 6 bases between. CDR3 sequence reads: CASSSGSYEQYF. The CDR3 nucleotides are TGCGCCAGCAGTTCAGGTTCCTACGAGCAGTACTTC.

J is TRBJ1-2 and V is TRBV29-1; D may be TRBD1 (6 bases). Germline CDR1 SQVTM, CDR2 ANQGSEA. The CDR3 is made up of 12 amino acids. Trimming left V 1 base short and J 4 bases short, with 7 bases between. CDR3 nucleotides: TGCAGCGTTGAAGGGACAGCCTATGGCTACACCTTC. As protein: CSVEGTAYGYTF.

The chain has TRBV7-9 and TRBJ1-2; TRBD1 agrees at 7 bases. With 5 bases clipped from V and 5 bases from J, the junction kept 14 bases outside the gene matches. Germline V CDR1 and CDR2: SEHNR, FQNEAQ (reference sequence). This CDR3 comprises 16 residues. As DNA, the CDR3 is TGTGCCAGCAGCCGATATACAGGGGAGCAGGTGTATGGCTACACCTTC. Protein: CASSRYTGEQVYGYTF. Full variable domain (remainder filled in from reference TRBV7-9 and TRBJ1-2): DTGVSQNPRHKITKRGQNVTFRCDPISEHNRLYWYRQTLGQGPEFLTYFQNEAQLEKSRLLSDRFSAERPKGSFSTLEIQRTEQGDSAMYLCASSRYTGEQVYGYTFGSGTRLTVV.

In its sample, this clone was seen a few times. V is TRBV15 and J is TRBJ2-2; a weak D match, TRBD2 (5 bases). This CDR3 spans 14 amino acids. Germline V lookup: CDR1 LNHNV, CDR2 YYDKDF (reference sequence). The V end lost 4 bases, the J end lost 5 bases, and 11 bases lay between the germline ends. The CDR3 reads CATSTGVRTGELFF. The CDR3 nucleotides are TGTGCCACCAGCACCGGGGTTAGGACCGGGGAGCTGTTTTTT.

The chain combines TRBV6-5 with TRBJ2-1; 8 bases agree with TRBD2. Germline CDR1 MNHEY, CDR2 SVGAGI. The junction had 13 bases not matched to a gene; V was cut back by 6 bases and J by 9 bases. The CDR3 has 15 amino acids. In DNA form, the CDR3 reads TGTGCCAGCAGCTCCCTCACCGGGGGGGCCGTTGAGCAGTTCTTC. As protein: CASSSLTGGAVEQFF.

The J gene is TRBJ2-7, the V gene TRBV7-2; D might be TRBD1 (5 bases). The ends were cut back, 1 base at V and 0 bases at J, with 10 bases in the middle. CDR1 and CDR2 from the germline V gene are SGHTA and FQGNSA. This CDR3 region has 15 residues. The CDR3 spells CASSLGSTASYEQYF. The CDR3 DNA sequence: TGTGCCAGCAGCTTAGGATCGACAGCCTCCTACGAGCAGTACTTC. The full variable domain, in which reference TRBV7-2 and TRBJ2-7 provide the parts outside the CDR3, is GAGVSQSPSNKVTEKGKDVELRCDPISGHTALYWYRQSLGQGLEFLIYFQGNSAPDKSGLPSDRFSAERTGGSVSTLTIQRTQQEDSAVYLCASSLGSTASYEQYFGPGTRLTVT.